This T cell receptor (beta chain) is drawn from a study of vaccination and CD4 T cells after COVID-19. Looking at the study overall: Following dose two, a median around 65 days (range 14 to 241) passed before post-vaccine samples were taken.

Overall study results and limits: Within the convalescent patients, a median about 85% of the SARS-CoV-2-reactive clones were ones that appeared only post-vaccination.

The CDR3 runs 15 residues. Germline CDR1 is KGHSH and CDR2 is LQKENI. V dropped 2 bases and J dropped 3 bases, with 13 bases sitting between them. With respect to this clonotype: Its cognate antigen is unknown.

The Oncomine TCR Beta short-read assay was applied to DNA of cultured CD4+ T cells. TCRdb reanalysed the PCR reads using MiXCR and keeps one entry per CDR3 protein. The sample has 5,500 to 7,000 distinct CDR3 sequences, roughly three fifths seen once. The sample's treatment: roughly 10-day PBMC culture with coronavirus spike peptide pools or control peptides (ViraFEST assay). CD4+ T cells that came from the unexposed donor were collected before the COVID-19 pandemic (2011-2018). Using peptide pools, antigen-specific T cells were expanded in ViraFEST before TCRs were sequenced. V and J are TRBV18 and TRBJ1-1; D unresolved. This TCR came from a human donor in good health. The sequenced sample consisted of CD4+ T cells from blood, cultured in vitro. The DNA of the CDR3 is TGTGCCAGCTCACCAGTTCTCGGGCAGGACACTGAAGCTTTCTTT. This encodes CASSPVLGQDTEAFF.